Each of the 7 T cell receptor beta chains below was sequenced from the same sample in a study of identical twins. TCRdb ran MiXCR on the 5' RACE reads and lists one entry per CDR3 protein. Of around 250,000 distinct CDR3 sequences listed, around 7% are singletons. This sample was also put to use in a study of yellow fever vaccine responses in identical twins.

The sample was memory (CD45RO+) T cells sorted from blood. All receptors come from a woman aged 18-29 years in good health.

The sample holds a few counts of this clonotype. V usage is TRBV7-2 and J usage is TRBJ2-5; TRBD1 might be the D (6 bases). V dropped 5 bases and J dropped 3 bases, with 13 bases sitting between them. CDR1 and CDR2 from the germline V gene are SGHTA and FQGNSA. The CDR3 runs 14 residues. CDR3 DNA: TGTGCCAGCAGCCCTTGGGACATTGAAGAGACCCAGTACTTC. Translating gives CASSPWDIEETQYF.

This clonotype came up many times. V and J are TRBV6-1 and TRBJ1-1; weak D call: TRBD1 (5 bases). V lost 6 bases and J 2 bases, leaving 13 bases between the germline ends. In germline, CDR1 is MNHNS, CDR2 SASEGT. The CDR3 sequence is 14 residues long. In DNA form, the CDR3 reads TGTGCCAGCAGCCCGGCGGGGGGAAACACTGAAGCTTTCTTT. Residues: CASSPAGGNTEAFF.

The chain joins TRBV9 to TRBJ1-5, with 11 bases lining up with TRBD1. The junction had 4 bases not matched to a gene; V was cut back by 3 bases and J by 2 bases. This CDR3 is built from 16 residues. The germline gives CDR1 SGDLS, CDR2 YYNGEE. This chain's CDR3 is CASSAGQGVGNQPQHF. Written as DNA, the CDR3 is TGTGCCAGCAGCGCGGGACAGGGGGTTGGCAATCAGCCCCAGCATTTT.

V usage is TRBV28 and J usage is TRBJ2-7; 8 bases fit TRBD2. Germline-derived CDR1 and CDR2 are MDHEN and SYDVKM. The ends lost 4 bases at V and 5 bases at J; junction bases unmatched: 4. The CDR3 spans 13 residues. In DNA form, the CDR3 reads TGTGCCAGCAGTTCCCGGGGGGGGAACGAGCAGTACTTC. Its translation: CASSSRGGNEQYF. Full variable domain (rest looked up from reference TRBV28 and TRBJ2-7): DVKVTQSSRYLVKRTGEKVFLECVQDMDHENMFWYRQDPGLGLRLIYFSYDVKMKEKGDIPEGYSVSREKKERFSLILESASTNQTSMYLCASSSRGGNEQYFGPGTRLTVT.

This clonotype was picked up many times. The genes are TRBV12-3 or TRBV12-4 and TRBJ1-1, with a weak D call TRBD1 (5 bases). This CDR3 is 14 amino acids long. The ends were cut back, 2 bases at V and 5 bases at J, with 12 bases in the middle. DNA of the CDR3: TGTGCCAGCAGTTTAAGGGAGCGGGGGACTGAAGCTTTCTTT. This sequence encodes CASSLRERGTEAFF.

This clonotype turned up a few times. The chain combines TRBV2 with TRBJ2-5; 7 bases match TRBD2. The CDR3 runs to 14 residues. Germline CDR1 reads SNHLY; CDR2 reads FYNNEI. The trim removed 5 bases at V and 5 bases at J, leaving 8 bases unmatched. The CDR3 coding sequence is TGTGCCAGCAGTTGGAGGTCCGGGGGGGAGACCCAGTACTTC. Its protein is CASSWRSGGETQYF.

This clonotype was observed a few times. The chain employs TRBV13 and TRBJ2-1; 7 bases are shared with TRBD2. CDR1 is PRHDT, CDR2 FYEKMQ, per germline (reference sequence). V lost 5 bases, J lost 4 bases, and 11 bases stayed unmatched. There are 16 residues in the CDR3. CDR3 protein: CASSLRTSPAYNEQFF. The CDR3 nucleotides read TGTGCCAGCAGCCTAAGGACTAGTCCGGCGTACAATGAGCAGTTCTTC.